This passage covers 11 T cell receptor beta chains from one sample sequenced in a study of cytomegalovirus exposure and HLA in healthy donors. A multiplex PCR was run with 60 Vbeta primers and 13 Jbeta primers. Measured with immunoSEQ multiplex PCR; TCRdb has only the in-frame clones, and not every one. The sample has 120,000 to 150,000 clones; about four fifths are singletons. The sequenced sample was PBMCs. The origin of the receptors is a male donor in good health and CMV-seronegative.

The chain carries TRBV25-1 and TRBJ1-1; D remains unclear. Germline assignment: CDR1 MGHDK and CDR2 SYGVNS. The CDR3 length is 13 residues. V was shortened by 6 bases and J by 6 bases, with 14 bases between the two germline ends. The CDR3 DNA follows: TGTGCCAGCAGAGAGGTCCGGCAGTCTGAAGCTTTCTTT. Amino acid sequence: CASREVRQSEAFF.

The chain uses TRBV9 and TRBJ1-1; TRBD1 is a possible D gene (5 bases). This CDR3 has 14 amino acids. Trimming removed 0 bases at V and 8 bases at J, with 14 bases between. Germline CDR1 is SGDLS and CDR2 is YYNGEE. The chain's CDR3 is CASSVVTTGEEAFF. The CDR3 DNA follows: TGTGCCAGCAGCGTAGTGACGACGGGGGAGGAAGCTTTCTTT.

The rearrangement joins TRBV7-9 to TRBJ1-4; unclear D gene. Trimming stripped 2 bases from V and 12 bases from J, with 10 bases between. The CDR3 is made up of 12 amino acids. Germline CDR1 reads SEHNR; CDR2 reads FQNEAQ (reference sequence). The CDR3 DNA reads TGTGCCAGCAGCTTATTACGCGGAGAACTGTTTTTT. It codes for CASSLLRGELFF.

This clone was observed once. The DNA for the CDR3 is TGTGCCAGCAGCTTAGCTAGCGGGGGTTCCTACGAGCAGTACTTC. Protein product: CASSLASGGSYEQYF. The chain has TRBV13 and TRBJ2-7; 10 nucleotides line up with TRBD2. Germline CDR1 and CDR2: PRHDT and FYEKMQ (reference sequence). V was clipped by 1 base and J by 1 base; unmatched bases: 1. CDR3 length: 15 amino acids.

The chain combines TRBV7-3 with TRBJ2-5; 13 positions agree with TRBD2. Germline CDR1 SGHTA, CDR2 FQGTGA. The CDR3 is made up of 18 amino acids. The CDR3 bases are TGTGCTAGGAACGGGCAGGGAGCGACTAGCGGGGGGCAAGAGACCCAGTACTTC. Amino acids: CARNGQGATSGGQETQYF.

V and J are TRBV5-6 and TRBJ2-7, with 8 bases matching TRBD1. The V segment lost 4 bases and the J segment 6 bases; nucleotides outside the gene matches: 6. Germline values: CDR1 SGHDT, CDR2 YYEEEE. The CDR3 loop spans 13 amino acids. The CDR3 coding sequence is TGTGCCAGCAGCGTAAGACAGGGGTGCGAGCAGTACTTC. Amino acid sequence: CASSVRQGCEQYF.

The chain has TRBV29-1 and TRBJ1-3; 7 nucleotides agree with TRBD1. J was trimmed by 2 bases and V by 5 bases; bases with no gene match: 3. Germline V gene data show CDR1 as SQVTM and CDR2 as ANQGSEA. CDR3 size: 13 residues. CDR3 nucleotide sequence: TGCAGCGTTCAGACAGGGCCTGGAAACACCATATATTTT. Protein: CSVQTGPGNTIYF. The full variable domain, in which reference TRBV29-1 and TRBJ1-3 provide the parts outside the CDR3, is SAVISQKPSRDICQRGTSLTIQCQVDSQVTMMFWYRQQPGQSLTLIATANQGSEATYESGFVIDKFPISRPNLTFSTLTVSNMSPEDSSIYLCSVQTGPGNTIYFGEGSWLTVV.

The chain links TRBV6-5 to TRBJ2-5; a possible D gene is TRBD1 (6 bases). CDR1 and CDR2 (germline): MNHEY, SVGAGI. V lost 7 bases to trimming and J lost 5 bases, with 14 bases between them. The CDR3 has 13 amino acids. The CDR3 region is CASTRTGTETQYF. The CDR3, as DNA: TGTGCCAGCACCCGTACAGGGACGGAGACCCAGTACTTC.

CDR3 sequence reads: CASSPTRGQGYEQYF. Written as DNA, the CDR3 is TGTGCCAGCAGCCCTACACGAGGACAGGGCTACGAGCAGTACTTC. The rearrangement uses TRBV7-2 and TRBJ2-7, with TRBD1 matching over 8 bases. Losses at the gene ends were 5 bases for V and 3 bases for J; bases not matched to a gene: 9. The CDR3 loop spans 15 amino acids. The V gene's germline CDR1 is SGHTA and CDR2 FQGNSA.

Only a few counts were recorded for this clone. The chain recombines TRBV15 with TRBJ2-2; no firm D call. Germline-derived CDR1 and CDR2 are LNHNV and YYDKDF (reference sequence). The germline V and J ends were trimmed by 4 bases and 11 bases, with 17 bases remaining between them. The CDR3 runs 14 residues. CDR3 DNA sequence: TGTGCCACCAGCAAGCAAATCACAGAAAGCGAGCTGTTTTTT. Its protein product is CATSKQITESELFF.

Points on this clone: Compared with germline, one end of the junction differs, possibly owing to a read error. The chain uses TRBV29-1 and TRBJ2-7, with D unresolved. This CDR3 contains 12 residues. Germline V lookup: CDR1 SQVTM, CDR2 ANQGSEA. The CDR3 sequence is CSVVTVSYGQYF. The DNA for the CDR3 is TGCAGCGTTGTTACAGTCTCCTACGGGCAGTACTTC.